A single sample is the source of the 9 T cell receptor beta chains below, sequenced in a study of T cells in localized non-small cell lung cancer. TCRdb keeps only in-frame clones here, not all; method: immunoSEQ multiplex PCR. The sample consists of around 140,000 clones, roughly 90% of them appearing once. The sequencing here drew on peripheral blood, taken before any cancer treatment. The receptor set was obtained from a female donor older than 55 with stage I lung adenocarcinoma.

CDR3 amino acids: CASSLAVVNEQFF. CDR3 in DNA: TGTGCCAGCAGCTTAGCGGTTGTCAATGAGCAGTTCTTC. The chain uses TRBV7-3 and TRBJ2-1, with no clear D. Germline loops: CDR1 SGHTA, CDR2 FQGTGA. The CDR3 totals 13 residues. Trimming cost V 2 bases and J 6 bases, with 8 bases left between them.

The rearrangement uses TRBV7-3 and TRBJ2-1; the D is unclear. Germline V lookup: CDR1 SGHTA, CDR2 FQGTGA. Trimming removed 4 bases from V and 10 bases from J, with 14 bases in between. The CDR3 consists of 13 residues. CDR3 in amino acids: CASSYGVAGEQFF. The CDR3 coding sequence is TGTGCCAGCAGCTATGGGGTAGCAGGAGAGCAGTTCTTC.

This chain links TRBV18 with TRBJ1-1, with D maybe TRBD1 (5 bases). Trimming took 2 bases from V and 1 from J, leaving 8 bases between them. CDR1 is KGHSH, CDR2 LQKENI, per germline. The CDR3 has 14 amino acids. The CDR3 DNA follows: TGTGCCAGCTCACCAAGGACAAGGAACACTGAAGCTTTCTTT. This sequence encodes CASSPRTRNTEAFF.

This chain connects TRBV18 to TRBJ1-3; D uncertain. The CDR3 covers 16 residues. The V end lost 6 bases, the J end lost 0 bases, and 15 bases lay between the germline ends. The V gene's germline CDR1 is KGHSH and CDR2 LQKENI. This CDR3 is CASSPSGSNSGNTIYF. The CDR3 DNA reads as TGTGCCAGCTCCCCATCTGGATCGAACTCTGGAAACACCATATATTTT.

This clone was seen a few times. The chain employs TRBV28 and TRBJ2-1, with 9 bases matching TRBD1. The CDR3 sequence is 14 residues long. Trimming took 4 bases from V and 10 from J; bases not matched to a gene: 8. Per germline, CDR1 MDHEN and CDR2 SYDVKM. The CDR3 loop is CASSYRDRDREQFF. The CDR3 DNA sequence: TGTGCCAGCAGTTACCGGGACAGGGATCGCGAGCAGTTCTTC.

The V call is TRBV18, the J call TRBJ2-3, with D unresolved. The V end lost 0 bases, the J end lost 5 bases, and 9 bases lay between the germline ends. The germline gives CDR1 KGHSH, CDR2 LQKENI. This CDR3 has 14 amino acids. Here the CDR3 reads CASSPPGPKDTQYF. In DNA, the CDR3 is TGTGCCAGCTCACCACCCGGACCAAAAGATACGCAGTATTTT.

The CDR3 loop is CASSLHGQGLTEAFF. The CDR3 DNA sequence: TGTGCCAGCAGCTTACACGGACAGGGGCTCACTGAAGCTTTCTTT. This chain connects TRBV7-3 to TRBJ1-1; 9 bases align to TRBD1. V lost 2 bases and J lost 4; bases outside the gene matches: 5. The CDR3 is 15 amino acids. Germline V lookup: CDR1 SGHTA, CDR2 FQGTGA.

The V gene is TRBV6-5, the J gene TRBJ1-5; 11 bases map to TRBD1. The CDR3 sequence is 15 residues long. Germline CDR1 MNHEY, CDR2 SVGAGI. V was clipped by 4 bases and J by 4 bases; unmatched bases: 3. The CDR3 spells CASSSGTGGNQPQHF. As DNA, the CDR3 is TGTGCCAGCAGTTCTGGGACAGGGGGGAATCAGCCCCAGCATTTT.

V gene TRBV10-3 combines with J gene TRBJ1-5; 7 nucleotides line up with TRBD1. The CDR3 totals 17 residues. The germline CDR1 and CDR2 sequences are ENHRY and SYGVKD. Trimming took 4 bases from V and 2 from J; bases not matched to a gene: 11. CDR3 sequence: CAISGQGVWDGNQPQHF. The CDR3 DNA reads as TGTGCCATCAGTGGACAGGGAGTATGGGACGGCAATCAGCCCCAGCATTTT.